The clone carrying this T cell receptor (beta chain) was counted a few times. Its antigen is not known. 5'RACE, which relied on constant-segment primers, yielded TCR alpha and TCR beta cDNA libraries carrying sample barcodes and UMIs. A single record per CDR3 protein comes from TCRdb applying MiXCR to the 5' RACE reads. The data show roughly 190,000 distinct CDR3 sequences, over 9.5% seen once. This sample is part of a study of T-cell memory formation after mild COVID-19. Study-level points and caveats: Contracting CD4+ clones were located mainly in CM and EM, and CD8+ clones in EMRA. A balance of CD4 and CD8 characterized clones contracting day 15 to 85, whereas later expanders leaned CD4+.

Between the trimmed V and J ends, which lost 2 bases and 3 bases, there was a span of 8 bases. This CDR3 has 15 amino acids. Sequenced: PBMCs or a T cell subset sorted from them (not recorded which). The sequence derives from a man in his late teens or twenties who had mild COVID-19 (a few samples of this study predate the infection). Cell type and time point are not known. The chain is built from TRBV12-3 or TRBV12-4 and TRBJ2-6; D call uncertain. The CDR3 region is CASSLLLGGANVLTF. CDR3 sequence (DNA): TGTGCCAGCAGTTTACTCCTTGGTGGGGCCAACGTCCTGACTTTC.